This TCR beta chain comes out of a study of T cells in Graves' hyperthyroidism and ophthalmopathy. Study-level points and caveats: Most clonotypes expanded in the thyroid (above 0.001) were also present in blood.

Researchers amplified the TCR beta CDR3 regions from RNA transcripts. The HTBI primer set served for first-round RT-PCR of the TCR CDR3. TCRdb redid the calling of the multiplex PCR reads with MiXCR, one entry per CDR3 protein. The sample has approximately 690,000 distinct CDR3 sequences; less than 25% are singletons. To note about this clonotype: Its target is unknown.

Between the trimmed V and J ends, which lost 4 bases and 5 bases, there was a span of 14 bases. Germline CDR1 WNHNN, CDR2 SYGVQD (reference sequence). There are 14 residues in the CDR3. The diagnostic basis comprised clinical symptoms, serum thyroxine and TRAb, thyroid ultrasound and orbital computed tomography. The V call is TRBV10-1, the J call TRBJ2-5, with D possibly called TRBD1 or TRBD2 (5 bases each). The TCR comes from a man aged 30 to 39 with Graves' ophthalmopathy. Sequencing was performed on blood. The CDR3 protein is CASSGGTAVETQYF. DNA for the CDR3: TGCGCCAGCAGTGGGGGGACGGCAGTGGAGACCCAGTACTTC.